The 12 T cell receptor beta chains given below trace back to one sample, sequenced in a study of T cell repertoires in cytomegalovirus infection. Antigens for these TCRs are unknown. MiXCR, run by TCRdb on the reads, gives a single entry per CDR3 protein. The sample lists about 74,000 distinct CDR3 sequences, approximately 30% occurring once. The sample in question was CD8+ T cells from cultured PBMCs, obtained from culture after CMV antigen stimulation. The origin of the receptors is a human donor in good health (CMV status not recorded). Some clones in this sample may be carry-over from other donors' samples.

The chain is built from TRBV20-1 and TRBJ1-3, with 10 nucleotides matching TRBD1. With V trimmed by 4 bases and J by 0 bases, 9 bases remained unmatched. The germline V gene encodes CDR1 DFQATT and CDR2 SNEGSKA (reference sequence). The CDR3 sequence is 17 residues long. The CDR3 is CSAIDRGRMVSGNTIYF. The CDR3 DNA follows: TGCAGTGCTATAGACAGGGGGCGAATGGTCTCTGGAAACACCATATATTTT.

This clonotype was detected ten times or more. The chain has TRBV7-9 and TRBJ2-3, with D possibly TRBD1 on 7 matching bases. Germline-derived CDR1 and CDR2 are SEHNR and FQNEAQ (reference sequence). The CDR3 contains 15 residues. Trimming removed 7 bases from V and 0 bases from J, with 14 bases in between. The CDR3 region has the DNA TGTGCCAGCATCCCGCGGGACAGAAGCACAGATACGCAGTATTTT. This encodes CASIPRDRSTDTQYF.

This clonotype is a singleton in its sample. V is TRBV12-3 or TRBV12-4 and J is TRBJ2-1, with a possible D match to TRBD2 (5 bases). The V and J ends lost 6 bases and 7 bases respectively, with 19 bases between them. The CDR3 is made up of 15 amino acids. In nucleotides, the CDR3 is TGTGCCAGCAGCCCGGAGCTAGCCCTGGCGAATGAGCAGTTCTTC. Translation: CASSPELALANEQFF.

J is TRBJ1-5 and V is TRBV12-3 or TRBV12-4; possible D gene TRBD1, 6 bases. The CDR3 runs 14 residues. V was clipped by 7 bases and J by 6 bases, with 16 bases between them. The CDR3 sequence is CASNQGGGGQPQHF. CDR3 DNA sequence: TGTGCCAGCAATCAGGGTGGGGGCGGTCAGCCCCAGCATTTT.

This chain connects TRBV6-2 or TRBV6-3 to TRBJ1-1; D unresolved. The V gene's germline CDR1 is MNHEY and CDR2 SVGEGT. The CDR3 has 14 amino acids. V was pared by 2 bases and J by 1 base, with 8 bases between. The CDR3 loop is CASSYPAENTEAFF. In DNA form, the CDR3 reads TGTGCCAGCAGTTACCCCGCAGAGAACACTGAAGCTTTCTTT.

The chain uses TRBV7-6 and TRBJ1-3; D not resolved. CDR3 length: 16 residues. Between the trimmed V and J ends, which lost 3 bases and 0 bases, there was a span of 12 bases. The V gene's germline CDR1 is SGHVS and CDR2 FNYEAQ. The CDR3, as DNA: TGTGCCAGCAGCTTCAGTGAAGCAGGCTCTGGAAACACCATATATTTT. Protein sequence: CASSFSEAGSGNTIYF.

This clonotype was detected a few times. The V gene is TRBV6-2 or TRBV6-3, the J gene TRBJ1-5; D unresolved. The CDR3 consists of 15 residues. Per the germline V gene, CDR1 is MNHEY and CDR2 is SVGEGT. Trimming left V 6 bases short and J 0 bases short, with 12 bases between. CDR3 sequence: CASRPDGNSNQPQHF. CDR3 bases: TGTGCCAGCAGACCGGACGGGAATAGCAATCAGCCCCAGCATTTT.

This clonotype was recorded a few times. The rearrangement links TRBV6-6 to TRBJ2-3, with a weak D call TRBD1 (6 bases). Germline CDR1 and CDR2: MNHNY and SVGAGI (reference sequence). The CDR3 spans 15 residues. V lost 5 bases to trimming and J lost 0 bases, with 12 bases between them. This chain's CDR3 is CASSRGHHSTDTQYF. The CDR3 DNA sequence: TGTGCCAGCAGTCGGGGACACCATAGCACAGATACGCAGTATTTT.

This clonotype was seen ten or more times. The gene calls are TRBV28 and TRBJ1-5; tentative D call: TRBD1 (5 bases). Germline assignment: CDR1 MDHEN and CDR2 SYDVKM. The CDR3 covers 13 residues. V gave up 3 bases and J gave up 4 bases, with 7 bases separating them. This CDR3 is CASSLYRNQPQHF. DNA for the CDR3: TGTGCCAGCAGTTTGTACAGGAATCAGCCCCAGCATTTT.

This clonotype was seen a few times. V gene TRBV30 combines with J gene TRBJ1-5, with no clear D. Deletions cut 2 bases from V and 2 bases from J, with 7 bases between. CDR3 length: 13 residues. From germline, CDR1 is GTSNPN and CDR2 SVGIG (reference sequence). CDR3 sequence (DNA): TGTGCCTGGAGTACGGCAGGCAATCAGCCCCAGCATTTT. It encodes CAWSTAGNQPQHF.

CDR3 region: CASSPQDRGSDTQYF. The CDR3 bases are TGCGCCAGCAGCCCCCAGGACAGGGGCTCAGATACGCAGTATTTT. The chain joins TRBV4-1 to TRBJ2-3; 9 bases are a match to TRBD1. The ends lost 4 bases at V and 4 bases at J; junction bases unmatched: 6. Germline assignment: CDR1 MGHRA and CDR2 YSYEKL. The CDR3 has 15 residues.

The chain combines TRBV7-9 with TRBJ2-5; 12 nucleotides agree with TRBD2. After removal of 4 bases from V and 2 bases from J, the junction contained 14 bases not matched to a gene. The CDR3 runs 19 residues. CDR1 and CDR2 from the germline V gene are SEHNR and FQNEAQ (reference sequence). CDR3 bases: TGTGCCAGCAGCTCCAACTACGGACCTAGCGGGAGGGTTCAAGAGACCCAGTACTTC. Translated: CASSSNYGPSGRVQETQYF.